This section outlines one T cell receptor (beta chain) sequence together with its context. Its antigen remains unidentified. TCRdb keeps only in-frame clones here, not all; method: immunoSEQ multiplex PCR. This table holds about 12,000 clones, less than 85% found once. The sample comes from a study of T cell clones after liver transplantation. About the study: Immunosuppression withdrawal was tried within 2 years after liver transplantation in this trial.

General study results and limits: Graft donor-reactive T cells may have migrated into the graft rather than being deleted. Small, mixed patient groups and varying post-transplant times limit these conclusions.

This CDR3 is built from 12 residues. V was trimmed by 10 bases and J by 8 bases, leaving 17 bases between them. Germline V lookup: CDR1 MNHEY, CDR2 SVGAGI. The sequence was collected from a human patient who received a liver transplant. Some T cells may have originated in the graft donor. Here the sequenced sample was CD8+ T cells from blood, taken at the 22-month timepoint. The chain recombines TRBV6-5 with TRBJ1-2, with D hard to call. Written as DNA, the CDR3 is TGTGCCATCAGAAAGGACGATAGGGGCTACACCTTC. Amino acid sequence: CAIRKDDRGYTF.